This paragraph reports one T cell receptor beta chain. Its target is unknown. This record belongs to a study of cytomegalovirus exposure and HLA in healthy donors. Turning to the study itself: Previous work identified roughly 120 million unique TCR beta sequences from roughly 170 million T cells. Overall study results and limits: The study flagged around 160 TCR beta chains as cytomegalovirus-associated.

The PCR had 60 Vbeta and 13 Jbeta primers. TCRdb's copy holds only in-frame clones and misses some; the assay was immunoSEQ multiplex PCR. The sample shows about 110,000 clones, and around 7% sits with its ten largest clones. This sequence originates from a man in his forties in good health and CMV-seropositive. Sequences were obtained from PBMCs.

CDR3 protein: CASSSQAGPSYEQYF. As DNA, the CDR3 is TGTGCCAGCAGCTCCCAAGCGGGTCCCTCCTACGAGCAGTACTTC. The V and J genes are TRBV7-3 and TRBJ2-5, with a weak D call TRBD2 (6 bases). The assigned J gene may be wrong: the sequence end matches TRBJ2-7 better. The CDR3 spans 15 residues. Germline loops: CDR1 SGHTA, CDR2 FQGTGA.